This is a list of T cell receptor beta chains from one sample in a study of blood T cells in healthy people across ages. TCRdb re-called the 5' RACE reads with MiXCR, one entry per CDR3 protein. Of some 940,000 distinct CDR3 sequences listed, roughly 29% are singletons. These data also formed part of another study, on T cells of mothers and their children.

The sample comprised blood. The source of these receptors is a woman aged 40 to 55 in good health. CDR3s include the opening cysteine and the closing phenylalanine or tryptophan. D genes are given only for firm matches. Clone sizes are given selectively: once, few, many, or a class where the clone is expanded.

v_gene	d_gene	j_gene	abundance	CDR3nt	CDR3aa
TRBV28	.	TRBJ2-7	many	TGTGCCAGCAGTTTCGGGACGCTCTCCTACGAGCAGTACTTC	CASSFGTLSYEQYF
TRBV29-1	.	TRBJ2-3	.	TGCAGCGTTGACAGCGGGGCCAGGGGTGCCGCAGATACGCAGTATTTT	CSVDSGARGAADTQYF
TRBV6-5	.	TRBJ1-4	.	TGTGCCAGCACCGGGAATCGGCTCGTAGAAAAACTGTTTTTT	CASTGNRLVEKLFF
TRBV27	TRBD1	TRBJ1-5	.	TGTGCCAGCGCAACCGGGACAGGAATCAATCAGCCCCAGCATTTT	CASATGTGINQPQHF
TRBV7-9	.	TRBJ2-7	.	TGTGCCAGCAGCTTTAGCCGGGGCTCCTACAATGAGCAGTACTTC	CASSFSRGSYNEQYF
TRBV20-1	.	TRBJ2-2	few	TGCAGTGCTAGGAGAGTAAGGGGCGGGGAGCTGTTTTTT	CSARRVRGGELFF
TRBV14	.	TRBJ1-2	few	TGTGCCAGCAGCCAAGCATACGGGGACTATGGCTACACCTTC	CASSQAYGDYGYTF
TRBV9	TRBD1	TRBJ2-7	once	TGTGCCAGCAGCCCCTACCAAGACAGGGTGAGAATCCACGAGCAGTACTTC	CASSPYQDRVRIHEQYF
TRBV27	TRBD1	TRBJ1-2	few	TGTGCCAGCAGTTTAGCTTCGACAGGGAGCTATGGCTACACCTTC	CASSLASTGSYGYTF
TRBV12-5	TRBD2	TRBJ2-3	.	TGTGCTAGTGGTTTTTTGATTAGCGGGGTTCGCACAGATACGCAGTATTTT	CASGFLISGVRTDTQYF
TRBV11-2	.	TRBJ2-5	many	TGTGCCAGCAGCTTCGGGGTCGGAGGGATCCAAGAGACCCAGTACTTC	CASSFGVGGIQETQYF